The T cell receptor (beta chain) under discussion was sequenced for a study of Graves' ophthalmopathy and Graves' hyperthyroidism. Background on the study: The term stable hyperthyroidism indicated an absence of ophthalmopathy within 18 months of follow-up. Findings and caveats of the study: Blood contained most expanded thyroid clonotypes exceeding 0.001 frequency.

A note on this clonotype: Its antigen remains unknown.

The authors amplified TCR beta CDR3 regions, and they did so from RNA transcripts for repertoire sequencing. The authors performed first-round RT-PCR with HTBI primers and then a second-round multiplex PCR. TCRdb called the multiplex PCR reads again in MiXCR, with one record for every CDR3 protein. The sample has about 1.1 million distinct CDR3 sequences, less than 45% seen once. Uncontrolled infections, other autoimmune diseases, pregnancy or lactation barred patients from enrollment. The CDR3 runs to 14 residues. The V end lost 0 bases, the J end lost 2 bases, and 8 bases lay between the germline ends. CDR1 and CDR2 from the germline V gene are SGHNT and YYREEE (reference sequence).

The chain has TRBV5-4 and TRBJ2-5, with D unresolved. Sequencing was done on a sample of peripheral blood or thyroid tissue (not recorded which). The TCR sequence derives from an adult man with Graves' hyperthyroidism. The DNA of the CDR3 is TGTGCCAGCAGCTTGGGAGTCTCACAAGAGACCCAGTACTTC. Translated: CASSLGVSQETQYF.